The entry that follows covers one T cell receptor beta chain sequence. TCRdb ran MiXCR on the PCR reads and lists one entry per CDR3 protein. The sample gives a few hundred thousand distinct CDR3 sequences, 24% of which show up once; 0.74% is in the top ten. This sample is drawn from a study of molecular identifiers for immune sequencing clone quantification. The CDR3 runs to 16 residues. Germline-derived CDR1 and CDR2 are SGDLS and YYNGEE. V gave up 0 bases and J gave up 2 bases; unmatched junction bases: 7. The sample consisted of naive CD8+ T cells from blood, with Jurkat cell RNA spiked in. The subset denotes: FACS-sorted CD8+CD4-CCR7+CD45RA+ naive T cells. V and J are TRBV9 and TRBJ2-5; 7 positions match TRBD2. The sequence was obtained from a human donor in good health. Some libraries in this study had Jurkat cell RNA spiked in. CDR3 DNA: TGTGCCAGCAGCGTAGCAAAAGCGGGAAGACAAGAGACCCAGTACTTC. This translates into CASSVAKAGRQETQYF.